The next 15 T cell receptor beta chains were all read from a single sample in a study of beta chain features in type 1 diabetes. The whole isolated RNA underwent reverse transcription, so sequencing captured expressed TCRB transcripts. Repertoires were generated with immunoSEQ multiplex PCR, while TCRdb's copy carries only in-frame clones and drops some. The sample holds hundreds of thousands of clones; under 20% are singletons and the top ten take 0.02% to 0.025%. Sequenced input: naive CD4+ T cells from blood. The receptor source for this set is a woman aged 18-29 years in good health.

This clone showed up just a few times. The J gene is TRBJ2-3, the V gene TRBV10-3; 12 nucleotides agree with TRBD2. CDR3 size: 15 residues. The junction had 9 bases not matched to a gene; V was cut back by 10 bases and J by 4 bases. Germline CDR1 is ENHRY and CDR2 is SYGVKD. This chain's CDR3 is CATGLAGQTADTQYF. The DNA of the CDR3 is TGTGCCACGGGACTAGCGGGCCAAACCGCAGATACGCAGTATTTT.

CDR3 loop: CASSLRDRGLDEQFF. The CDR3, as DNA: TGTGCCAGCAGCCTCCGGGACAGGGGCTTGGATGAGCAGTTCTTC. This sequence joins TRBV2 and TRBJ2-1; 10 bases line up with TRBD1. CDR1 is SNHLY and CDR2 is FYNNEI in the germline V gene. This CDR3 is built from 15 residues. Trimming took 6 bases from V and 8 from J; bases not matched to a gene: 10.

The chain has TRBV18 and TRBJ2-7, with a tentative D call TRBD1 (6 bases). The V end lost 6 bases, the J end lost 1 base, and 16 bases lay between the germline ends. The length of the CDR3 is 15 residues. Germline CDR1 is KGHSH and CDR2 is LQKENI. DNA for the CDR3: TGTGCCAGCTCGATTAGGGGCCAGGGGTCCTACGAGCAGTACTTC. The encoded protein is CASSIRGQGSYEQYF.

This chain connects TRBV7-2 to TRBJ1-5; D is undetermined. V lost 3 bases to trimming and J lost 5 bases, with 14 bases between them. The CDR3 has 15 residues. Germline V gene data show CDR1 as SGHTA and CDR2 as FQGNSA. In DNA, the CDR3 is TGTGCCAGCAGCTTTTTCTCGCGGGGAGATCAGCCCCAGCATTTT. Amino acids: CASSFFSRGDQPQHF. The full variable domain, in which reference TRBV7-2 and TRBJ1-5 provide the parts outside the CDR3, is GAGVSQSPSNKVTEKGKDVELRCDPISGHTALYWYRQSLGQGLEFLIYFQGNSAPDKSGLPSDRFSAERTGGSVSTLTIQRTQQEDSAVYLCASSFFSRGDQPQHFGDGTRLSIL.

This clone was found a few times. J is TRBJ2-3 and V is TRBV5-1; the D gene is possibly TRBD1 (5 bases). Trimming left V 7 bases short and J 1 base short, with 16 bases between. This CDR3 comprises 15 residues. Germline lookup yields CDR1 SGHRS and CDR2 YFSETQ. CDR3 loop: CASSIGAWGTDTQYF. CDR3 in DNA: TGCGCCAGCTCCATAGGGGCATGGGGCACAGATACGCAGTATTTT. Based on the CDR3 plus reference TRBV5-1 and TRBJ2-3, the full variable domain is KAGVTQTPRYLIKTRGQQVTLSCSPISGHRSVSWYQQTPGQGLQFLFEYFSETQRNKGNFPGRFSGRQFSNSRSEMNVSTLELGDSALYLCASSIGAWGTDTQYFGPGTRLTVL.

The sample holds one count of this clone. This chain connects TRBV28 to TRBJ2-7; D might be TRBD1 or TRBD2, each matching 5 bases. Germline CDR1 and CDR2: MDHEN and SYDVKM. V was cut by 8 bases and J by 4 bases, with 24 bases left in between. The CDR3 consists of 16 residues. For the CDR3, the DNA is TGTGCCAGCTCCGAACCGGGACCCAGAATTAATTACGAGCAGTACTTC. As protein: CASSEPGPRINYEQYF.

This clone was observed a few times. Other DNA sequences in the same sample also yield this CDR3. The chain uses TRBV10-3 and TRBJ1-5, with 7 bases lining up with TRBD1. CDR1 is ENHRY, CDR2 SYGVKD, per germline. The CDR3 length is 14 residues. V gave up 3 bases and J gave up 2 bases; unmatched junction bases: 1. The CDR3 nucleotides read TGTGCCATCAGTGATGGACAGGGCAATCAGCCCCAGCATTTT. It encodes CAISDGQGNQPQHF.

The rearrangement joins TRBV6-5 to TRBJ2-2; D ambiguous. Germline V gene lookup returns CDR1 MNHEY and CDR2 SVGAGI. The CDR3 consists of 16 residues. Trimming left V 0 bases short and J 5 bases short, with 13 bases between. CDR3: CASSYSQAPWTGELFF. In nucleotides, the CDR3 is TGTGCCAGCAGTTACTCGCAGGCTCCTTGGACCGGGGAGCTGTTTTTT.

The V call is TRBV11-2, the J call TRBJ2-3, with TRBD1 as a possible D gene (5 bases). The V gene's germline CDR1 is SGHAT and CDR2 FQNNGV. Trimming stripped 5 bases from V and 0 bases from J, with 15 bases between. The CDR3 spans 16 residues. The CDR3 nucleotides are TGTGCCAGCAGCCCCTCCCCGACAGCGAGCACAGATACGCAGTATTTT. Translated, it gives CASSPSPTASTDTQYF.

In this sample, this clone turned up a few times. The gene calls are TRBV9 and TRBJ2-1; the match to TRBD2 covers 13 bases. J lost 9 bases, V lost 2 bases, and 2 bases had no gene match. The germline CDR1 and CDR2 sequences are SGDLS and YYNGEE. The length of the CDR3 is 14 residues. CDR3 nucleotide sequence: TGTGCCAGCAGCGTCGGACTAGCGGGAGTTGAGCAGTTCTTC. The encoded protein is CASSVGLAGVEQFF.

This clone was recorded only once. A junction end diverges from the germline sequence, so it may reflect a read error. This sequence joins TRBV6-5 and TRBJ1-5; a possible D gene is TRBD1 (5 bases). The CDR3 length is 15 residues. In germline, CDR1 is MNHEY, CDR2 SVGAGI. The CDR3 nucleotides read TGTGCCAGCAATAGGGAGGCGGGACGTTCCCCAAACCGATATTTT. This translates into CASNREAGRSPNRYF.

The chain links TRBV28 to TRBJ2-3; 7 bases are a match to TRBD2. Germline V gene data show CDR1 as MDHEN and CDR2 as SYDVKM. The CDR3 extends over 14 amino acids. V trimming: 5 bases; J trimming: 2 bases; junction bases outside the gene matches: 4. The CDR3 DNA follows: TGTGCCAGCAGTGGGGGAGGGTTCACAGATACGCAGTATTTT. As protein: CASSGGGFTDTQYF.

V gene TRBV15 combines with J gene TRBJ1-4, with D possibly TRBD1 on 5 matching bases. Germline V gene data show CDR1 as LNHNV and CDR2 as YYDKDF (reference sequence). V was trimmed by 1 base and J by 3 bases, leaving 12 bases between them. The CDR3 runs to 16 residues. CDR3 nucleotides: TGTGCCACCAGCAGAGGCATTGGGGCCTCTAATGAAAAACTGTTTTTT. Translating it yields CATSRGIGASNEKLFF.

V gene TRBV10-3 combines with J gene TRBJ2-7, with 7 bases identical to TRBD1. V lost 6 bases and J lost 1; bases outside the gene matches: 6. Germline values: CDR1 ENHRY, CDR2 SYGVKD. The CDR3 extends over 14 amino acids. The CDR3 protein is CAISGRQGSYEQYF. The DNA of the CDR3 is TGTGCCATCAGCGGTAGACAGGGTTCCTACGAGCAGTACTTC.

This clone has only a few counts. This chain links TRBV25-1 with TRBJ1-1; 10 nucleotides match TRBD1. Unmatched junction bases numbered 3, after V lost 1 base and J lost 1 base. CDR3 length: 16 amino acids. CDR1 and CDR2 from the germline V gene are MGHDK and SYGVNS. For the CDR3, the DNA is TGTGCCAGCAGTGAATTTCGGACAGGGGGGAACACTGAAGCTTTCTTT. Amino acid sequence: CASSEFRTGGNTEAFF.